This is a list of T cell receptor beta chains from one sample in a study of neurological immune-mediated disorders. TCRdb called the 5' RACE reads again in MiXCR, with one record for every CDR3 protein. The table has 50,000 to 85,000 distinct CDR3 sequences, around 5.5% seen once. Source material: PBMCs. The receptors were sampled from a woman in her 30s with multiple sclerosis. The CDR3 runs from the conserved cysteine through the conserved F or W. D genes are given only for firm matches. The listing skips clone size in some rows; elsewhere it reads once, few, many or a size class.

abundance | j_gene | v_gene | len | d_gene | CDR3nt | CDR3aa
many | TRBJ2-2 | TRBV7-6 | 14 | - | TGTGCCAGCAGCTCCCAATTCGGGGGCGGGGAGCTGTTTTTT | CASSSQFGGGELFF
many | TRBJ1-4 | TRBV7-8 | 14 | TRBD1 | TGTGCCAGCAGCTTAAACAGGGGTCGGGAAAAACTGTTTTTT | CASSLNRGREKLFF
many | TRBJ2-7 | TRBV2 | 14 | - | TGTGCCAGCACCCTAAAGGACTTACCCTACGAGCAGTACTTC | CASTLKDLPYEQYF
many | TRBJ1-2 | TRBV10-3 | 13 | - | TGTGCCATCAGTGCCGCCGGTGACTATGGCTACACCTTC | CAISAAGDYGYTF
many | TRBJ1-2 | TRBV3-1 | 16 | - | TGTGCCAGCAGCCAAGAGAGATGGCTCCCCGGCTATGGCTACACCTTC | CASSQERWLPGYGYTF
many | TRBJ2-2 | TRBV5-5 | 16 | - | TGTGCCAGCAGCTTGGACGTTGGCGTCCTCACCGGGGAGCTGTTTTTT | CASSLDVGVLTGELFF
many | TRBJ2-1 | TRBV20-1 | 14 | TRBD1 | TGCAGTGACCGCCCGGGACAGGGGGCGGGTGAGCAGTTCTTC | CSDRPGQGAGEQFF
few | TRBJ2-2 | TRBV27 | 14 | TRBD1 | TGTGCCAGCAGTACCGGGACAGGGGTCGGGGAGCTGTTTTTT | CASSTGTGVGELFF
- | TRBJ2-3 | TRBV12-3/TRBV12-4 | 15 | TRBD2 | TGTGCCAGCTGTTTGGGGACTAGCGGGGGTGATACGCAGTATTTT | CASCLGTSGGDTQYF
many | TRBJ2-1 | TRBV5-1 | 14 | - | TGCGCCAGCAGCCGTCCCGGGGACTACAATGAGCAGTTCTTC | CASSRPGDYNEQFF
few | TRBJ2-3 | TRBV7-8 | 17 | - | TGTGCCAGCAGCTTGATGGATGAAAACCTCAGTACAGATACGCAGTATTTT | CASSLMDENLSTDTQYF
many | TRBJ1-2 | TRBV5-1 | 15 | TRBD1 | TGCGCCAGCAGCTTGGAAGGGACAGACCACTATGGCTACACCTTC | CASSLEGTDHYGYTF
few | TRBJ1-2 | TRBV5-1 | 14 | - | TGCGCCAGCAGCCAAGGACAGATTAACTATGACTACACCTTC | CASSQGQINYDYTF
- | TRBJ2-3 | TRBV7-2 | 18 | TRBD2 | TGTGCCAGCAGCTTAGGTCGGGGGGGGCGCACTAGCACAGATACGCAGTATTTT | CASSLGRGGRTSTDTQYF
- | TRBJ2-1 | TRBV3-1 | 13 | TRBD1 | TGTGCCAGCACCGGACAGGGGTTCAATGAGCAGTTCTTC | CASTGQGFNEQFF
many | TRBJ2-7 | TRBV20-1 | 14 | - | TGCAGTGCTATGGGAGGACAGGACAGGTCCGAGCAGTACTTC | CSAMGGQDRSEQYF
many | TRBJ1-5 | TRBV6-5 | 15 | - | TGTGCCAGCAGTCACCGCCCCGGGGGCAATCAGCCCCAGCATTTT | CASSHRPGGNQPQHF